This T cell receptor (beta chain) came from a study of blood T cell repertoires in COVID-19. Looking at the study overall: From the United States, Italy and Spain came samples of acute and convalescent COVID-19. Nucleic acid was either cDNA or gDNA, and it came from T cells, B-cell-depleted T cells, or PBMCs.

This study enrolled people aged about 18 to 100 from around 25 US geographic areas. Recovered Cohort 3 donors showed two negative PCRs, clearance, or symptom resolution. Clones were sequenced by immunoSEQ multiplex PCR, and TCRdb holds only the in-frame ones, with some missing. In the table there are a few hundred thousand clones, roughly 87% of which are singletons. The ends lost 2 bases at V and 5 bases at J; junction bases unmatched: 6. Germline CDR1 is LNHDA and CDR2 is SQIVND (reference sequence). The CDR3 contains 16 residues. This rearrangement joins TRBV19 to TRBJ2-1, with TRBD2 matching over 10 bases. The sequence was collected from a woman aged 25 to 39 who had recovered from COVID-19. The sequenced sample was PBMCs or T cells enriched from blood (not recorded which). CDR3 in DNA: TGTGCCAGTAGTATATCCCCCACTAGCGGGGACAATGAGCAGTTCTTC. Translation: CASSISPTSGDNEQFF. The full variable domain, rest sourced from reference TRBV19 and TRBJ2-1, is DGGITQSPKYLFRKEGQNVTLSCEQNLNHDAMYWYRQDPGQGLRLIYYSQIVNDFQKGDIAEGYSVSREKKESFPLTVTSAQKNPTAFYLCASSISPTSGDNEQFFGPGTRLTVL.